A single sample gave rise to the 11 T cell receptor beta chains below, sequenced in a study of CD8+CD57+ T cells in acquired aplastic anemia. Researchers used genomic DNA as the template to profile TCR beta VDJ and CDR3. From the reads, TCRdb called clonotypes with MiXCR, one entry per CDR3 protein. The sample records some 160,000 distinct CDR3 sequences, around half being singletons. By flow cytometry, patients selected for sequencing had shown an expansion of CD8+CD57+ cells. Sequencing was done on a sample of sorted CD4+, CD8+, or CD8+CD57+ T cells (not recorded which) from PBMCs. The receptor source for this set is a human donor with aplastic anemia.

This clonotype appeared once. This could be a read error, since a much larger clone is one nucleotide away. This sequence joins TRBV25-1 and TRBJ2-7, with 7 bases identical to TRBD2. Per germline, CDR1 MGHDK and CDR2 SYGVNS. The CDR3 loop spans 14 amino acids. J gave up 3 bases and V 5 bases, and 7 bases lay outside the gene matches. In DNA form, the CDR3 reads TGTGCCAGCAGTCCCTGGGCTAGCGGCTACGAGCAGTACTTC. It translates to CASSPWASGYEQYF.

The genes are TRBV29-1 and TRBJ1-5; D remains unclear. The V gene lost 3 bases and the J gene lost 4 bases, with 10 bases spanning the gap. The CDR3 has 13 amino acids. Looked up from germline, CDR1 is SQVTM and CDR2 is ANQGSEA. The CDR3 DNA is TGCAGCGTTGAGGAACAGCCTAATCAGCCCCAGCATTTT. Translation: CSVEEQPNQPQHF.

This chain connects TRBV10-3 to TRBJ1-1, with TRBD1 matching 7 bases. Germline V gene sequence: CDR1 ENHRY, CDR2 SYGVKD. The CDR3 covers 13 residues. J lost 3 bases, V lost 7 bases, and 5 bases had no gene match. This chain's CDR3 is CAIKRGLDTEAFF. For the CDR3, the DNA is TGTGCCATCAAAAGGGGGCTAGACACTGAAGCTTTCTTT.

This sequence joins TRBV20-1 and TRBJ1-5; possibly TRBD1 for D (6 bases). Looked up from germline, CDR1 is DFQATT and CDR2 is SNEGSKA (reference sequence). The CDR3 consists of 14 residues. V lost 8 bases to trimming and J lost 4 bases, with 18 bases between them. The CDR3 nucleotides read TGCAGTACAGGGACACCCGATCTAAATCAGCCCCAGCATTTT. This sequence encodes CSTGTPDLNQPQHF.

In this sample, this clonotype turned up many times. The rearrangement links TRBV20-1 to TRBJ1-4, with unresolved D. The germline V gene encodes CDR1 DFQATT and CDR2 SNEGSKA (reference sequence). The CDR3 is made up of 15 amino acids. CDR3 residues: CSPLGGKSTNEKLFF. As DNA, the CDR3 is TGCAGCCCCTTGGGAGGGAAGTCGACTAATGAAAAACTGTTTTTT.

The chain combines TRBV25-1 with TRBJ1-2; perhaps TRBD1 as D (6 bases). The CDR3 is 14 residues long. Germline CDR1 and CDR2: MGHDK and SYGVNS. V was pared by 5 bases and J by 0 bases, with 10 bases between. The CDR3 DNA sequence: TGTGCCAGCAGTACCGGACAGTCTAACTATGGCTACACCTTC. Its protein is CASSTGQSNYGYTF.

The chain employs TRBV7-9 and TRBJ1-2; D ambiguous. V shed 8 bases and J shed 6 bases, with 7 bases lying between them. CDR3 length: 10 residues. Germline V gene sequence: CDR1 SEHNR, CDR2 FQNEAQ (reference sequence). The CDR3 DNA sequence: TGTGCCAGCGACCGTGATGGCTACACCTTC. Translated, it gives CASDRDGYTF. The full variable domain, completed using reference TRBV7-9 and TRBJ1-2, is DTGVSQNPRHKITKRGQNVTFRCDPISEHNRLYWYRQTLGQGPEFLTYFQNEAQLEKSRLLSDRFSAERPKGSFSTLEIQRTEQGDSAMYLCASDRDGYTFGSGTRLTVV.

V is TRBV29-1 and J is TRBJ1-2; the D gene is possibly TRBD1 (5 bases). This CDR3 comprises 13 residues. Germline lookup yields CDR1 SQVTM and CDR2 ANQGSEA. Trimming removed 2 bases from V and 6 bases from J, with 13 bases in between. CDR3 amino acids: CSVENAGLDGYTF. In DNA, the CDR3 is TGCAGCGTTGAAAATGCAGGGCTTGATGGCTACACCTTC.

The rearrangement uses TRBV18 and TRBJ1-2; 8 nucleotides line up with TRBD1. The J segment lost 0 bases and the V segment lost 6 bases, leaving 3 bases of the junction unmatched. CDR1 is KGHSH, CDR2 LQKENI, per germline. There are 14 residues in the CDR3. CDR3 sequence (DNA): TGTGCCAGCTCGCAGGGGGCCTCTAACTATGGCTACACCTTC. Protein product: CASSQGASNYGYTF. Complete variable domain (other parts from reference TRBV18 and TRBJ1-2): NAGVMQNPRHLVRRRGQEARLRCSPMKGHSHVYWYRQLPEEGLKFMVYLQKENIIDESGMPKERFSAEFPKEGPSILRIQQVVRGDSAAYFCASSQGASNYGYTFGSGTRLTVV.

CDR3 sequence: CASSTSRFSPLHF. The CDR3 DNA follows: TGTGCCAGCAGCACATCTAGGTTTTCACCCCTCCACTTT. The chain combines TRBV10-3 with TRBJ1-6; no clear D. The CDR3 covers 13 residues. Germline V gives CDR1 ENHRY, CDR2 SYGVKD. V lost 10 bases to trimming and J lost 9 bases, with 16 bases between them.

The rearrangement uses TRBV7-8 and TRBJ2-1, with D perhaps being TRBD1 or TRBD2 (6 bases each). This CDR3 has 13 amino acids. The V end lost 5 bases, the J end lost 7 bases, and 12 bases lay between the germline ends. Germline V gives CDR1 SGHVS, CDR2 FQNEAQ. CDR3 residues: CASSPTRGNEQFF. The CDR3 DNA sequence: TGTGCCAGCAGCCCGACTAGGGGGAATGAGCAGTTCTTC.